Each of the 16 T cell receptor beta chains below was sequenced from the same sample in a study of blood T cell repertoires in COVID-19. The assay was immunoSEQ multiplex PCR, and TCRdb's table has in-frame clones only and misses some. Of fewer than 300,000 clones listed, over 65% are singletons. The sequenced sample was peripheral blood. Receptors were obtained from a woman of 80 years or more with acute or convalescent COVID-19.

The V gene is TRBV18, the J gene TRBJ1-1, with TRBD1 matching over 8 bases. CDR3 length: 17 amino acids. After removal of 3 bases from V and 2 bases from J, the junction contained 11 bases not matched to a gene. Looked up from germline, CDR1 is KGHSH and CDR2 is LQKENI. The CDR3 DNA follows: TGTGCCAGCTCACCTTTGGGACAGGTAGGGAGTAACACTGAAGCTTTCTTT. It translates to CASSPLGQVGSNTEAFF.

This clone was counted ten times or more. Sequence at one end of the junction differs from germline and may be a read error. The V call is TRBV7-8, the J call TRBJ1-2; 8 bases line up with TRBD1. CDR3 length equals 13 residues. In germline, CDR1 is SGHVS, CDR2 FQNEAQ. The CDR3 DNA is TGTGCCAGCAGCCTAGCAGGGGGCGGGGGCTACACCTTC. It yields the protein CASSLAGGGGYTF.

Concerning this clone: The sample holds other DNA sequences that translate to the same CDR3. This chain connects TRBV2 to TRBJ1-5, with 10 positions matching TRBD1. The CDR3 loop spans 14 amino acids. The ends lost 5 bases at V and 4 bases at J; junction bases unmatched: 2. Germline V gene sequence: CDR1 SNHLY, CDR2 FYNNEI. CDR3 sequence: CASSPDRGNQPQHF. CDR3 DNA: TGTGCCAGCAGTCCGGACAGGGGGAATCAGCCCCAGCATTTT.

This chain joins TRBV4-1 and TRBJ2-5, with TRBD2 matching 12 bases. Germline CDR1 MGHRA, CDR2 YSYEKL. The CDR3 runs 16 residues. The trim removed 3 bases at V and 2 bases at J, leaving 4 bases unmatched. The DNA for the CDR3 is TGCGCCAGCAGCCATTCAGGACTAGCGGGGCAAGAGACCCAGTACTTC. The encoded protein is CASSHSGLAGQETQYF.

This chain uses TRBV29-1 with TRBJ2-1; D not certain. CDR3 size: 11 residues. V was trimmed by 8 bases and J by 3 bases, leaving 8 bases between them. Germline CDR1 reads SQVTM; CDR2 reads ANQGSEA. The CDR3 region has the DNA TGCAGCTCGGGCCTCTACAATGAGCAGTTCTTC. Protein sequence: CSSGLYNEQFF.

The chain links TRBV6-5 to TRBJ1-2; D is undetermined. The CDR3 has 15 residues. Germline V gene data show CDR1 as MNHEY and CDR2 as SVGAGI. The germline V and J ends were trimmed by 0 bases and 8 bases, with 16 bases remaining between them. The CDR3 loop is CASSYSGGVAGGYTF. As DNA, the CDR3 is TGTGCCAGCAGTTACTCGGGAGGTGTTGCTGGGGGCTACACCTTC.

The rearrangement links TRBV11-2 to TRBJ2-5; TRBD2 matches 11 bases. The CDR3 covers 16 residues. Germline V gene sequence: CDR1 SGHAT, CDR2 FQNNGV. The junction had 5 bases not matched to a gene; V was cut back by 3 bases and J by 2 bases. The CDR3 region is CASSLSSGGVQETQYF. The CDR3 DNA is TGTGCCAGCAGCTTGAGTAGCGGGGGGGTTCAAGAGACCCAGTACTTC.

There are a few counts of this clone. Other DNA variants within this sample encode the same CDR3. The chain is built from TRBV5-1 and TRBJ2-5, with TRBD1 identical over 9 bases. Per the germline V gene, CDR1 is SGHRS and CDR2 is YFSETQ. The CDR3 runs 14 residues. The junction had 1 base not matched to a gene; V was cut back by 0 bases and J by 4 bases. The chain's CDR3 is CASSLVGQGETQYF. For the CDR3, the DNA is TGCGCCAGCAGCTTGGTGGGACAGGGAGAGACCCAGTACTTC.

This chain joins TRBV6-2 or TRBV6-3 and TRBJ1-2; tentatively, D is TRBD1 (5 bases). Germline lookup yields CDR1 MNHEY and CDR2 SVGEGT. The CDR3 has 13 amino acids. Trimming took 0 bases from V and 6 from J, leaving 8 bases between them. CDR3 sequence (DNA): TGTGCCAGCAGTTACTCAGGGGTGAATGGCTACACCTTC. It specifies CASSYSGVNGYTF.

The CDR3 reads CASSYSGGAVFNEQFF. In DNA form, the CDR3 reads TGTGCCAGCAGTTACTCCGGAGGGGCGGTATTCAATGAGCAGTTCTTC. The chain uses TRBV6-6 and TRBJ2-1; D is perhaps TRBD2 (6 bases). Germline values: CDR1 MNHNY, CDR2 SVGAGI (reference sequence). The CDR3 is 16 amino acids. V dropped 0 bases and J dropped 6 bases, with 15 bases sitting between them.

V and J are TRBV12-3 or TRBV12-4 and TRBJ1-5, with D possibly TRBD1 on 5 matching bases. CDR3 length: 12 amino acids. V lost 5 bases and J lost 6, with 8 bases in between. This CDR3 reads CASSPTGQPQHF. CDR3 nucleotides: TGTGCCAGCAGTCCTACAGGTCAGCCCCAGCATTTT.

This clone was seen more than once but under ten times. This sequence joins TRBV11-3 and TRBJ2-3; no clear D gene. CDR1 is SGHNT, CDR2 YENEEA, per germline. CDR3 length equals 15 residues. The V and J ends lost 5 bases and 4 bases respectively, with 16 bases between them. This chain's CDR3 is CASSLNWQQADTQYF. CDR3 DNA sequence: TGTGCCAGCAGCCTAAATTGGCAGCAGGCAGATACGCAGTATTTT.

V is TRBV2 and J is TRBJ2-5; 9 bases are shared with TRBD1. The CDR3 runs to 14 residues. The V and J ends lost 6 bases and 5 bases, in that order; junction bases with no gene match: 7. From germline, CDR1 is SNHLY and CDR2 FYNNEI. CDR3 nucleotide sequence: TGTGCCAGCAGCCCGGACAGGGGAAGGGAGACCCAGTACTTC. This encodes CASSPDRGRETQYF.

This clone was seen only a few times. The chain is built from TRBV18 and TRBJ2-5, with D hard to call. The CDR3 sequence is 11 residues long. Per the germline V gene, CDR1 is KGHSH and CDR2 is LQKENI. Trimming removed 3 bases from V and 4 bases from J, with 3 bases in between. This CDR3 reads CASSPRETQYF. CDR3 nucleotides: TGTGCCAGCTCACCGCGAGAGACCCAGTACTTC.

The rearrangement uses TRBV5-1 and TRBJ1-5; 8 positions match TRBD1. V lost 0 bases to trimming and J lost 0 bases; unmatched junction nucleotides: 2. Germline CDR1 reads SGHRS; CDR2 reads YFSETQ. The CDR3 runs 16 residues. The CDR3 DNA follows: TGCGCCAGCAGCTTGGGGACAGGGTATAGCAATCAGCCCCAGCATTTT. This encodes CASSLGTGYSNQPQHF.

This chain connects TRBV5-5 to TRBJ2-3; no clear D. The CDR3 sequence is 14 residues long. Deletions cut 2 bases from V and 2 bases from J, with 9 bases between. Germline assignment: CDR1 SGHKS and CDR2 YYEKEE (reference sequence). CDR3 loop: CASSFHIDTDTQYF. The CDR3 DNA is TGTGCCAGCAGCTTCCACATTGACACAGATACGCAGTATTTT.